The 18 T cell receptor beta chains below come from one sample, sequenced in a study of T-cell memory formation after mild COVID-19. A single record per CDR3 protein comes from TCRdb applying MiXCR to the 5' RACE reads. Of about 250,000 distinct CDR3 sequences listed, less than 20% were seen once; the top ten hold 2% to 2.5%. Sequenced input: PBMCs or a T cell subset sorted from them (not recorded which). These receptors all stem from an adult woman who had mild COVID-19 (a few samples of this study predate the infection). Cell type and time point are not known.

This clonotype was observed once. The rearrangement uses TRBV5-5 and TRBJ1-4; D is possibly TRBD1 (6 bases). Trimming took off 4 bases at V and 7 bases at J, with 20 bases between the two ends. CDR3 length: 16 residues. CDR1 is SGHKS and CDR2 is YYEKEE in the germline V gene (reference sequence). This CDR3 is CASSQKTGLMGEKLFF. The CDR3 DNA is TGTGCCAGCAGCCAGAAGACAGGCCTCATGGGTGAAAAACTGTTTTTT.

This clonotype has at least ten counts. The chain recombines TRBV5-1 with TRBJ1-1; TRBD1 aligns across 10 bases. CDR1 and CDR2 from the germline V gene are SGHRS and YFSETQ. J lost 5 bases, V lost 4 bases, and 8 bases had no gene match. This CDR3 comprises 15 residues. The CDR3 reads CASSPGDRGLTEAFF. CDR3 DNA sequence: TGCGCCAGCAGCCCGGGCGACAGGGGGCTTACTGAAGCTTTCTTT.

This clonotype was found a few times. The rearrangement joins TRBV29-1 to TRBJ1-1; D ambiguous. Trimming removed 3 bases from V and 1 base from J, with 15 bases in between. Germline-derived CDR1 and CDR2 are SQVTM and ANQGSEA. The CDR3 totals 15 residues. The CDR3 DNA is TGCAGCGTTGAGGTCTCCGGCAGGAGGAACACTGAAGCTTTCTTT. Its translation is CSVEVSGRRNTEAFF.

This clonotype was detected a few times. The V and J genes are TRBV24-1 and TRBJ2-3, with 8 bases lining up with TRBD2. V dropped 8 bases and J dropped 2; count of bases not matched to a gene: 11. The CDR3 spans 16 residues. Per the germline V gene, CDR1 is KGHDR and CDR2 is SFDVKD. CDR3 DNA: TGTGCCACCACCCCACGGGGGGGAACTCCCACAGATACGCAGTATTTT. The encoded protein is CATTPRGGTPTDTQYF.

This clonotype was observed at least ten times. CDR3 bases: TGTGCCAGCAGCCAGGGTGGGGACAGGGCGTGGCGCTACACCTTC. Amino acid sequence: CASSQGGDRAWRYTF. The chain recombines TRBV3-1 with TRBJ1-2, with 9 nucleotides matching TRBD1. Germline V gene data show CDR1 as LGHDT and CDR2 as YNNKEL (reference sequence). Losses at the gene ends were 3 bases for V and 9 bases for J; bases not matched to a gene: 11. The CDR3 contains 15 residues. The full variable domain, completed using reference TRBV3-1 and TRBJ1-2, is DTAVSQTPKYLVTQMGNDKSIKCEQNLGHDTMYWYKQDSKKFLKIMFSYNNKELIINETVPNRFSPKSPDKAHLNLHINSLELGDSAVYFCASSQGGDRAWRYTFGSGTRLTVV.

This clonotype was seen a few times. The J gene is TRBJ1-1, the V gene TRBV12-3 or TRBV12-4; TRBD1 matches at 7 bases. The CDR3 consists of 14 residues. V shed 6 bases and J 3 bases; nucleotides not matched to a gene: 7. The CDR3 bases are TGTGCCAGCAGCCAACAGGGGACCTACACTGAAGCTTTCTTT. It is translated as CASSQQGTYTEAFF.

The CDR3 sequence is CASSRTRANSGNTIYF. The CDR3 DNA reads as TGTGCCAGCAGTCGAACCAGGGCAAACTCTGGAAACACCATATATTTT. V and J are TRBV6-5 and TRBJ1-3, with a weak D call TRBD1 (5 bases). V was clipped by 5 bases and J by 0 bases, with 14 bases between them. CDR3 size: 16 residues. The germline gives CDR1 MNHEY, CDR2 SVGAGI.

The V gene is TRBV29-1, the J gene TRBJ1-4; weak D call: TRBD1 (5 bases). CDR1 is SQVTM, CDR2 ANQGSEA, per germline. CDR3 length: 12 residues. Deletions cut 7 bases from V and 4 bases from J, with 10 bases between. CDR3 residues: CSAAGGNEKLFF. The CDR3 coding sequence is TGCAGCGCGGCGGGGGGTAATGAAAAACTGTTTTTT. Complete variable domain (other parts from reference TRBV29-1 and TRBJ1-4): SAVISQKPSRDICQRGTSLTIQCQVDSQVTMMFWYRQQPGQSLTLIATANQGSEATYESGFVIDKFPISRPNLTFSTLTVSNMSPEDSSIYLCSAAGGNEKLFFGSGTQLSVL.

This clonotype was detected only a few times. V and J are TRBV18 and TRBJ1-6, with no clear D. Germline V gives CDR1 KGHSH, CDR2 LQKENI. V lost 8 bases, J lost 10 bases, and 18 bases lay in between. CDR3 length: 14 residues. CDR3 protein: CASLLSAAGSPLHF. The CDR3, as DNA: TGTGCCAGCCTCCTATCCGCAGCCGGGTCACCCCTCCACTTT.

This clonotype was counted a few times. In nucleotides, the CDR3 is TGCAGCGTGAGGAAGGAGGAAGGCGGGGAGCTGTTTTTT. Translated, it gives CSVRKEEGGELFF. The V call is TRBV29-1, the J call TRBJ2-2; the D gene is possibly TRBD2 (5 bases). The CDR3 has 13 residues. Germline CDR1 SQVTM, CDR2 ANQGSEA. The V end lost 6 bases, the J end lost 7 bases, and 15 bases lay between the germline ends.

DNA for the CDR3: TGCAGCGTTGTAATGCTGAACACTGAAGCTTTCTTT. It encodes CSVVMLNTEAFF. This rearrangement joins TRBV29-1 to TRBJ1-1; D not resolved. The V gene lost 4 bases and the J gene lost 0 bases, with 6 bases spanning the gap. The CDR3 extends over 12 amino acids. Germline CDR1 and CDR2: SQVTM and ANQGSEA.

This clonotype appeared a few times. The chain employs TRBV29-1 and TRBJ2-3; the D gene is possibly TRBD2 (5 bases). This CDR3 comprises 16 residues. Between the trimmed V and J ends, which lost 4 bases and 0 bases, there was a span of 17 bases. Germline V CDR1 and CDR2: SQVTM, ANQGSEA. In nucleotides, the CDR3 is TGCAGCGTTGGGAGGATTCGGACGGGTAGCACAGATACGCAGTATTTT. It is translated as CSVGRIRTGSTDTQYF.

This chain connects TRBV6-2 or TRBV6-3 to TRBJ1-1; D call uncertain. The CDR3 runs to 13 residues. Germline V gene lookup returns CDR1 MNHEY and CDR2 SVGEGT. Trimming shortened V by 2 bases and J by 1 base, and 5 bases separated the two germline ends. This chain's CDR3 is CASSYGENTEAFF. Here the CDR3 DNA reads TGTGCCAGCAGTTACGGGGAGAACACTGAAGCTTTCTTT.

The gene calls are TRBV5-1 and TRBJ2-6; D remains unclear. Trimming stripped 5 bases from V and 0 bases from J, with 6 bases between. Germline CDR1 reads SGHRS; CDR2 reads YFSETQ. The CDR3 spans 14 residues. The CDR3 DNA follows: TGCGCCAGCAGAGGAGTCTCTGGGGCCAACGTCCTGACTTTC. It is translated as CASRGVSGANVLTF.

The V and J genes are TRBV7-2 and TRBJ2-1; 7 nucleotides line up with TRBD2. The germline V gene encodes CDR1 SGHTA and CDR2 FQGNSA. The CDR3 totals 15 residues. Trimming at V came to 5 bases and at J to 4 bases, leaving 8 bases not matched to a gene. CDR3 loop: CASSRGSGVYNEQFF. The CDR3 DNA sequence: TGTGCCAGCAGCCGCGGCAGCGGGGTATACAATGAGCAGTTCTTC.

The chain employs TRBV12-3 or TRBV12-4 and TRBJ2-2; D may be TRBD1 (5 bases). The V end lost 7 bases, the J end lost 5 bases, and 17 bases lay between the germline ends. CDR3 size: 15 residues. The CDR3 sequence is CASTLRGSQTGELFF. CDR3 DNA sequence: TGTGCCAGCACCCTAAGGGGTTCGCAGACCGGGGAGCTGTTTTTT.

This clonotype appeared a few times. The rearrangement joins TRBV30 to TRBJ1-2; D not certain. V was pared by 2 bases and J by 2 bases, with 12 bases between. The CDR3 consists of 14 residues. Germline assignment: CDR1 GTSNPN and CDR2 SVGIG (reference sequence). The CDR3: CAWSRPGSNYGYTF. The DNA of the CDR3 is TGTGCCTGGAGTCGGCCGGGTTCGAACTATGGCTACACCTTC. The entire variable domain, with the rest obtained from reference TRBV30 and TRBJ1-2, is as follows: SQTIHQWPATLVQPVGSPLSLECTVEGTSNPNLYWYRQAAGRGLQLLFYSVGIGQISSEVPQNLSASRPQDRQFILSSKKLLLSDSGFYLCAWSRPGSNYGYTFGSGTRLTVV.

This clonotype was detected many times. V usage is TRBV10-3 and J usage is TRBJ2-3; unclear D gene. Per the germline V gene, CDR1 is ENHRY and CDR2 is SYGVKD. The V end was cut by 2 bases, the J end by 0 bases, with 6 bases between. The CDR3 has 14 amino acids. The CDR3 DNA sequence: TGTGCCATCAGTGAGCCAGCTAGCACAGATACGCAGTATTTT. The encoded protein is CAISEPASTDTQYF.